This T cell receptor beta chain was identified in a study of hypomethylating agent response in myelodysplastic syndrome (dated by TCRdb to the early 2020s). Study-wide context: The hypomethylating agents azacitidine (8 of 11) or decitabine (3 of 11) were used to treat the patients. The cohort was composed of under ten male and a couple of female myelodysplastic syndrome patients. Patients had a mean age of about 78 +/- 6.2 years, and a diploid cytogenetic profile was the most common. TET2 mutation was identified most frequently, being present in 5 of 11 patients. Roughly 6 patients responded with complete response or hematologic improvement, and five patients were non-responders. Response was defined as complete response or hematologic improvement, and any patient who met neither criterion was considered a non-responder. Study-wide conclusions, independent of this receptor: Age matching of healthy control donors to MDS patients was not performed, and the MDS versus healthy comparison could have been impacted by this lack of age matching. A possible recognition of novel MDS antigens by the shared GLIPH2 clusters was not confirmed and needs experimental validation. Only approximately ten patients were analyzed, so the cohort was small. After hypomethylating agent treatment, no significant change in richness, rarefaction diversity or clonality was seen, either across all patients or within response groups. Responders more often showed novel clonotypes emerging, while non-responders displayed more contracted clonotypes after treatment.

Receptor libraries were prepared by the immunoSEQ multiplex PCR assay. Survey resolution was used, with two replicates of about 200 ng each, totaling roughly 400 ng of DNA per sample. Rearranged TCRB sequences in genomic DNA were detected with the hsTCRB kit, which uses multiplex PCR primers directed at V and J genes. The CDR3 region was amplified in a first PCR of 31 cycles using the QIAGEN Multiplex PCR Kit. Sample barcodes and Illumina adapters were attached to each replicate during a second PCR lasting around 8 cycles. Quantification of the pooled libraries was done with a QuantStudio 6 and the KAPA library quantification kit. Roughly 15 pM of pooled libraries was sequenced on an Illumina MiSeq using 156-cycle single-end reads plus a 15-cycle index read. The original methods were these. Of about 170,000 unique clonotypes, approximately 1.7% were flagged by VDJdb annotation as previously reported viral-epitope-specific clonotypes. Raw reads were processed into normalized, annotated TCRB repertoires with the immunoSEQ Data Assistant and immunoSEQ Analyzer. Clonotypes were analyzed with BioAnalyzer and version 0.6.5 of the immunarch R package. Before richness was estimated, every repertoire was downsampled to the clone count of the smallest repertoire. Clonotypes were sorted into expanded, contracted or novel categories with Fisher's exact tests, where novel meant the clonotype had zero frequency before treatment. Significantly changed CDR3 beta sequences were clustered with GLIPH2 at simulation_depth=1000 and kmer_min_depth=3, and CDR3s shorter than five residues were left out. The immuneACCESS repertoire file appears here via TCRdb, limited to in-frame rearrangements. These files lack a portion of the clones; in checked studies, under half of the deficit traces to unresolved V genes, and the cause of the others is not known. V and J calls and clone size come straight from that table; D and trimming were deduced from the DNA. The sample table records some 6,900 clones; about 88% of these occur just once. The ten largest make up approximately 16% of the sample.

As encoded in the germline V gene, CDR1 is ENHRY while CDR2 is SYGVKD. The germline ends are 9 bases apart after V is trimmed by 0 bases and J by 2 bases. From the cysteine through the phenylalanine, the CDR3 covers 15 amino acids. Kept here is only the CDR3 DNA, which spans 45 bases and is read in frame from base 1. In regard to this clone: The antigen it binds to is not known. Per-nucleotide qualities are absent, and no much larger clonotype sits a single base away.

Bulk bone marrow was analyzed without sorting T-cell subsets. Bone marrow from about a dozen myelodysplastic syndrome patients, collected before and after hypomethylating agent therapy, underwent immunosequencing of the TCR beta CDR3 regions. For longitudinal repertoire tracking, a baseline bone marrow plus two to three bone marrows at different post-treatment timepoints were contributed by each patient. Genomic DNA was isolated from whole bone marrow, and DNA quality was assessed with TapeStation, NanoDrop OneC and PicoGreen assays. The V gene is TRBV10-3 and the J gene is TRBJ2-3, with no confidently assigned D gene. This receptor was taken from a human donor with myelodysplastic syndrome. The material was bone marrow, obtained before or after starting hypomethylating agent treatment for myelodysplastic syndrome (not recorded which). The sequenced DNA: TGTGCCATCAGTGAGTCTACTACTGACACAGATACGCAGTATTTT. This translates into CAISESTTDTDTQYF.